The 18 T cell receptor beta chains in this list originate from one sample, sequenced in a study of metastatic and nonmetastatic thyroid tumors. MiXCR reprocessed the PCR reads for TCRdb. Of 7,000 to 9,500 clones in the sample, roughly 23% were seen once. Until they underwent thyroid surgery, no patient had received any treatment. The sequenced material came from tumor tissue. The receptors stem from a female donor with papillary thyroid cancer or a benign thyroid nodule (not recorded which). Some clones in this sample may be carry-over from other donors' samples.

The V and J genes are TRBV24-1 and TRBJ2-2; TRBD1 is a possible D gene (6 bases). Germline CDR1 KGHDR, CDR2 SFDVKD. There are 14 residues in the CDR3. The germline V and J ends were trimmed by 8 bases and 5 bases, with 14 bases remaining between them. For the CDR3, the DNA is TGTGCCACCACATCGACAGGAGCGACCGGGGAGCTGTTTTTT. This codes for CATTSTGATGELFF.

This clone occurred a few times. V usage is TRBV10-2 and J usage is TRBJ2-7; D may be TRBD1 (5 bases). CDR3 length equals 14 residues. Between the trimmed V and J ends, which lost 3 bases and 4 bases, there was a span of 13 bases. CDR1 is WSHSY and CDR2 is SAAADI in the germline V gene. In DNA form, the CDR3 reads TGCGCCAGCAGTGAAAGCGCAGGGATATACGAGCAGTACTTC. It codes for CASSESAGIYEQYF.

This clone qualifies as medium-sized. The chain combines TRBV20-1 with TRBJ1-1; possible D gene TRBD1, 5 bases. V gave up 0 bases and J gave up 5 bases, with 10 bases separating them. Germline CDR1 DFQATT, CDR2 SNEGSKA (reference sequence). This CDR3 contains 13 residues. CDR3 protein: CSARDRALTEAFF. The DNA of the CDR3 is TGCAGTGCTAGAGACAGGGCCTTAACTGAAGCTTTCTTT.

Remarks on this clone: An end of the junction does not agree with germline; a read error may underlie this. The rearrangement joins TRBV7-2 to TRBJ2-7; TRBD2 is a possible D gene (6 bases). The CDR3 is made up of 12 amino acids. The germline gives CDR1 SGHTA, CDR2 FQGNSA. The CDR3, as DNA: TGTGCCAGCAGCTTAGGAGGCGGGACGAAAACATTC. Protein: CASSLGGGTKTF.

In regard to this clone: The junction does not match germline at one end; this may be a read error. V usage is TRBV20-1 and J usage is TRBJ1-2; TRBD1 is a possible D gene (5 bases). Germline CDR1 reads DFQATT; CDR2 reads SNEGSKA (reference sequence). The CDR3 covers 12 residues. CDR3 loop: CSAILGGNGCTF. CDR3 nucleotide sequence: TGCAGTGCTATTTTGGGGGGGAATGGCTGCACCTTC.

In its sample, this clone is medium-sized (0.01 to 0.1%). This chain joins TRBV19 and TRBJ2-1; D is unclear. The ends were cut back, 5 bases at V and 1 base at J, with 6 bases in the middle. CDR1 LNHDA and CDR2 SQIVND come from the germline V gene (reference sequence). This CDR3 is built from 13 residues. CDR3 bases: TGTGCCAGTAGTTTGGGATCCTACAATGAGCAGTTCTTC. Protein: CASSLGSYNEQFF. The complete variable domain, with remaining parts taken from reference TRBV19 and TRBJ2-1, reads DGGITQSPKYLFRKEGQNVTLSCEQNLNHDAMYWYRQDPGQGLRLIYYSQIVNDFQKGDIAEGYSVSREKKESFPLTVTSAQKNPTAFYLCASSLGSYNEQFFGPGTRLTVL.

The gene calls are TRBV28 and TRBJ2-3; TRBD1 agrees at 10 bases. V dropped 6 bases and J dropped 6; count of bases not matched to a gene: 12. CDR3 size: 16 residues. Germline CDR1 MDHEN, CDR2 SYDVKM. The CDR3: CASSSRQGARSDTQYF. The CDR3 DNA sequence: TGTGCCAGCAGCTCGAGACAGGGGGCGAGGTCCGATACGCAGTATTTT.

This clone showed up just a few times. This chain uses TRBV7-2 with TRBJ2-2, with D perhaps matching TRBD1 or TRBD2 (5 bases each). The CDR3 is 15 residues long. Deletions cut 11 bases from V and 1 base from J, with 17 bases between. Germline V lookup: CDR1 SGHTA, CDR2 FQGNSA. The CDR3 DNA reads TGTGCCTGCGGCCATGGGGACCTGAACACCGGGGAGCTGTTTTTT. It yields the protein CACGHGDLNTGELFF.

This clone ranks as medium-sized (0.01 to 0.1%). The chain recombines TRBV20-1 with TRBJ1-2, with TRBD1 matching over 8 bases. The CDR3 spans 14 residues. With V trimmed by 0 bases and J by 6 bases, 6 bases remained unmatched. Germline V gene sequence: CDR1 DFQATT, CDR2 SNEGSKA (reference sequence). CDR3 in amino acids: CSARETQGADGYTF. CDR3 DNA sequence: TGCAGTGCTAGAGAGACCCAGGGGGCTGATGGCTACACCTTC.

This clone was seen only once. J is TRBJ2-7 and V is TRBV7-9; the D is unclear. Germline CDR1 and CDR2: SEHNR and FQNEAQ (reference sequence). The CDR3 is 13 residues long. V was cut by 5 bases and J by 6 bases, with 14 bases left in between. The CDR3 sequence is CASSPLTWREQYF. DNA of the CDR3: TGTGCCAGCAGCCCCCTGACATGGCGCGAGCAGTACTTC.

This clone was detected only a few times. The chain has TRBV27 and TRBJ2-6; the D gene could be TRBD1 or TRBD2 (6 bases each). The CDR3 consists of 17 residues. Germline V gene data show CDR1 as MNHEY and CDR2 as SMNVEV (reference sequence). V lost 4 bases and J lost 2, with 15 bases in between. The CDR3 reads CASSSATGRTGANVLTF. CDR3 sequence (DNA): TGTGCCAGCAGTTCGGCTACAGGGAGGACTGGGGCCAACGTCCTGACTTTC.

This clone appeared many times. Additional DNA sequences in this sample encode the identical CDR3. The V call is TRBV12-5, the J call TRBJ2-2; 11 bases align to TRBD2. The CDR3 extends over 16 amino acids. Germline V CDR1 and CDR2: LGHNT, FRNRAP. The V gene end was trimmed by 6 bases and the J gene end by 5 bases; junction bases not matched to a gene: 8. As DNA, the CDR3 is TGTGCTAGTGGCCAAGGGACTAGCGGATCTACCGGGGAGCTGTTTTTT. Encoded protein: CASGQGTSGSTGELFF.

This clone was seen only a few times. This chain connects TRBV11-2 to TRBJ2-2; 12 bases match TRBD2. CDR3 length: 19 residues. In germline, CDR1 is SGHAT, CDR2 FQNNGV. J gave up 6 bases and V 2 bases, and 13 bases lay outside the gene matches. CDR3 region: CASSLYPTSGSSGSGELFF. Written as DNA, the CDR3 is TGTGCCAGCAGCTTATACCCGACTAGCGGGAGTTCTGGTTCCGGGGAGCTGTTTTTT.

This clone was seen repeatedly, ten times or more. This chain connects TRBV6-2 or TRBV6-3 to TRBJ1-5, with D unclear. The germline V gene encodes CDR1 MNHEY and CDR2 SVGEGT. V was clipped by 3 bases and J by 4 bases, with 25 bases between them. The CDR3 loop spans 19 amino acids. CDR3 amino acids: CASSYKEKETSRANQPQHF. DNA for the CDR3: TGTGCCAGCAGTTATAAGGAAAAAGAAACCAGCCGAGCTAATCAGCCCCAGCATTTT.

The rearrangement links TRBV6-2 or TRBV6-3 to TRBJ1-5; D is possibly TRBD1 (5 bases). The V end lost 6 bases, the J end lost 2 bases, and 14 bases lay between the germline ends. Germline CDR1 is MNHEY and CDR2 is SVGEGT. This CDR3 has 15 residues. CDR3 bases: TGTGCCAGCAGCCCCGCGGGGACGGGCAATCAGCCCCAGCATTTT. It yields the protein CASSPAGTGNQPQHF.

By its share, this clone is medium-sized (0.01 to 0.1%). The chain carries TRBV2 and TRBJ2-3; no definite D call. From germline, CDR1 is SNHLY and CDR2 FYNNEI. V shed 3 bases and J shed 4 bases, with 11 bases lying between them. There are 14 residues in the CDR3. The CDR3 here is CASSDIGPPDTQYF. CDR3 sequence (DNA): TGTGCCAGCAGTGATATAGGGCCTCCAGATACGCAGTATTTT. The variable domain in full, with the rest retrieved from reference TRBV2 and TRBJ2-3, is EPEVTQTPSHQVTQMGQEVILRCVPISNHLYFYWYRQILGQKVEFLVSFYNNEISEKSEIFDDQFSVERPDGSNFTLKIRSTKLEDSAMYFCASSDIGPPDTQYFGPGTRLTVL.

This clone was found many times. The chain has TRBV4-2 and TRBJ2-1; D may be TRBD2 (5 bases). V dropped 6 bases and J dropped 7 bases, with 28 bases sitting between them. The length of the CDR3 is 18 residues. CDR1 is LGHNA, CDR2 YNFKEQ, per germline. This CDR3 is CASSQRTPGNIFGNEQFF. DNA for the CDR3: TGTGCCAGCAGTCAGCGGACCCCGGGGAACATTTTCGGAAATGAGCAGTTCTTC.

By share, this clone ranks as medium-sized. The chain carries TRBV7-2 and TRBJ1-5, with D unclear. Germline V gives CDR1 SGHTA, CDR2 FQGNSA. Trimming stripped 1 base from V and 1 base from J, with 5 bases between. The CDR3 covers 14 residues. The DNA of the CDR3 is TGTGCCAGCAGCTTAGGTCCGAGCAATCAGCCCCAGCATTTT. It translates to CASSLGPSNQPQHF.